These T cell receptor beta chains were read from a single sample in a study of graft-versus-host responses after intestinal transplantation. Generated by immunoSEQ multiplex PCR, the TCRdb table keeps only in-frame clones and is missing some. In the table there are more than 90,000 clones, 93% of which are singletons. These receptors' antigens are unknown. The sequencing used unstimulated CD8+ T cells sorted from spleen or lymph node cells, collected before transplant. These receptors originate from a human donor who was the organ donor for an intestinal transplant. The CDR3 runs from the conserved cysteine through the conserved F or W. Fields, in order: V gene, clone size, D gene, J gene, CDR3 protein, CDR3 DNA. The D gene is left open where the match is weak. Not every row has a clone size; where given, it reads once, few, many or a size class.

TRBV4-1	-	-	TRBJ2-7	CASSPSGGTGYEQYF	TGCGCCAGCAGCCCCTCTGGCGGGACGGGCTACGAGCAGTACTTC
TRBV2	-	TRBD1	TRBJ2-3	CASSAPGEGADTQYF	TGTGCCAGCAGTGCCCCCGGTGAGGGGGCGGATACGCAGTATTTT
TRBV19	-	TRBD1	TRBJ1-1	CASSWTGGNTEAFF	TGTGCCAGTAGTTGGACAGGGGGGAACACTGAAGCTTTCTTT
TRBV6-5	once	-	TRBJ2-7	CASSPQGIGPYEQYF	TGTGCCAGCAGTCCCCAGGGGATTGGCCCCTACGAGCAGTACTTC
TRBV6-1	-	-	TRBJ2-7	CASSEGPYEQYF	TGTGCCAGCAGCGAGGGACCCTACGAGCAGTACTTC
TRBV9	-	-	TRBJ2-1	CASSVEVYNEQFF	TGTGCCAGCAGCGTAGAGGTCTACAATGAGCAGTTCTTC
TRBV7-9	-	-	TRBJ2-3	CASSPPEGNTQYF	TGTGCCAGCAGCCCGCCGGAGGGGAATACGCAGTATTTT
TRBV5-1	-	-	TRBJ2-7	CASSFDFGEQYF	TGCGCCAGCAGCTTTGACTTCGGCGAGCAGTACTTC
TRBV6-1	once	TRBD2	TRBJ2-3	CASSESSGSFPTDTQYF	TGTGCCAGCAGTGAATCTAGCGGGAGCTTCCCCACAGATACGCAGTATTTT
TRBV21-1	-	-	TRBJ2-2	CASARLAGNTGELFF	TGTGCCAGCGCCCGACTAGCGGGGAACACCGGGGAGCTGTTTTTT
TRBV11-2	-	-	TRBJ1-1	CASSFKNTEAFF	TGTGCCAGCAGCTTCAAGAACACTGAAGCTTTCTTT
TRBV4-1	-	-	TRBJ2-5	CASSLALAETQYF	TGCGCCAGCAGCTTGGCTCTAGCGGAGACCCAGTACTTC
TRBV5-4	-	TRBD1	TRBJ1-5	CASSPRDRHSNQPQHF	TGTGCCAGCAGCCCCCGGGACAGACATAGCAATCAGCCCCAGCATTTT
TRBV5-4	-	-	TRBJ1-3	CASSPTGSGNTIYF	TGTGCCAGCAGCCCGACAGGTTCCGGAAACACCATATATTTT
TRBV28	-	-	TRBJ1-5	CASSLGTDDQPQHF	TGTGCCAGCAGTTTAGGTACGGACGATCAGCCCCAGCATTTT
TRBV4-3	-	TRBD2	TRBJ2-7	CASSQVTSGSYEQYF	TGCGCCAGCAGCCAAGTTACTAGCGGGAGCTACGAGCAGTACTTC
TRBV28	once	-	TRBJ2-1	CASSSADPPHSYNEQFF	TGTGCCAGCAGTTCGGCGGACCCCCCACACTCCTACAATGAGCAGTTCTTC
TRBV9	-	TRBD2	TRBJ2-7	CASSLTSGAYEQYF	TGTGCCAGCAGCTTGACTAGCGGGGCCTACGAGCAGTACTTC
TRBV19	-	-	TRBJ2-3	CASSPPGLTDTQYF	TGTGCCAGTAGTCCCCCGGGCCTCACAGATACGCAGTATTTT
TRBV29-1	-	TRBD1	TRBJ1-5	CSVEDAGQGGRGNQPQHF	TGCAGCGTTGAAGATGCGGGACAGGGAGGCCGGGGCAATCAGCCCCAGCATTTT
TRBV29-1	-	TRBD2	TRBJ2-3	CSVDGLAGGPDTQYF	TGCAGCGTTGATGGCCTAGCGGGAGGCCCAGATACGCAGTATTTT
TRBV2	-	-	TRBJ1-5	CASSAGASSNQPQHF	TGTGCCAGCAGTGCTGGGGCCTCTAGCAATCAGCCCCAGCATTTT
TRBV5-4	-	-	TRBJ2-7	CASSLGASLYEQYF	TGTGCCAGCAGCTTGGGGGCTAGTCTCTACGAGCAGTACTTC
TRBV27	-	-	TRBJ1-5	CASSSAGLNQPQHF	TGTGCCAGCAGTTCGGCGGGGCTTAATCAGCCCCAGCATTTT
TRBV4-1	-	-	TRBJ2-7	CASSQDPHYEQYF	TGCGCCAGCAGCCAAGATCCCCACTACGAGCAGTACTTC
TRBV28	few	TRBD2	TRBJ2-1	CASELAGGHNEQFF	TGTGCCAGTGAACTAGCGGGAGGCCACAATGAGCAGTTCTTC
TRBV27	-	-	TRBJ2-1	CASSLGGFNEQFF	TGTGCCAGCAGTTTAGGTGGGTTCAATGAGCAGTTCTTC
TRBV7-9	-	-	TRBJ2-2	CASSLEEPIFGELFF	TGTGCCAGCAGCTTAGAAGAGCCCATATTCGGGGAGCTGTTTTTT
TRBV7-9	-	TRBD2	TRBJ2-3	CASSPRGGTSGTGYTQYF	TGTGCCAGCAGCCCTAGGGGCGGGACTAGCGGGACCGGGTATACGCAGTATTTT
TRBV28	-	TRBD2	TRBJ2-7	CASGQPLRLAALYEQYF	TGTGCCAGCGGCCAACCTCTTAGACTAGCGGCCCTATACGAGCAGTACTTC
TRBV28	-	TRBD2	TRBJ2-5	CASSRTRLAGQETQYF	TGTGCCAGCAGCAGAACTCGGCTAGCGGGGCAAGAGACCCAGTACTTC
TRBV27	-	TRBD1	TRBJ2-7	CASSPLPLRTGYVYEQYF	TGTGCCAGCAGTCCGCTACCCCTTCGGACAGGGTACGTCTACGAGCAGTACTTC
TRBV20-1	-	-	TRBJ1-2	CSATGDYGYTF	TGCAGTGCTACAGGGGACTATGGCTACACCTTC
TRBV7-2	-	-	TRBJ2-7	CASSGTVRGDRSYEQYF	TGTGCCAGCAGCGGGACCGTGCGCGGGGACCGATCCTACGAGCAGTACTTC
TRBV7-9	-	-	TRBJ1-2	CASSWDNYGYTF	TGTGCCAGCAGCTGGGACAACTATGGCTACACCTTC
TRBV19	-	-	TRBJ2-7	CASSIVRGNEQYF	TGTGCCAGTAGTATAGTAAGGGGAAACGAGCAGTACTTC
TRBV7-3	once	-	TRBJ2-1	CASSGDEQFF	TGTGCCAGCTCAGGGGATGAGCAGTTCTTC
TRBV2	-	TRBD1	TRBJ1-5	CASHRDRGLGNQPQHF	TGTGCCAGCCACAGGGACAGGGGGCTCGGCAATCAGCCCCAGCATTTT
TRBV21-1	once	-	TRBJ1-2	CASGQGIGSGYTF	TGTGCCAGCGGCCAGGGGATCGGCAGTGGCTACACCTTC
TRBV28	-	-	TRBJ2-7	CADPRGGRDF	TGTGCCGACCCCCGCGGGGGCAGGGACTTC
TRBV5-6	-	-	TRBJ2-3	CASSSGQRGDTQYF	TGTGCCAGCAGCTCCGGACAGAGGGGAGATACGCAGTATTTT